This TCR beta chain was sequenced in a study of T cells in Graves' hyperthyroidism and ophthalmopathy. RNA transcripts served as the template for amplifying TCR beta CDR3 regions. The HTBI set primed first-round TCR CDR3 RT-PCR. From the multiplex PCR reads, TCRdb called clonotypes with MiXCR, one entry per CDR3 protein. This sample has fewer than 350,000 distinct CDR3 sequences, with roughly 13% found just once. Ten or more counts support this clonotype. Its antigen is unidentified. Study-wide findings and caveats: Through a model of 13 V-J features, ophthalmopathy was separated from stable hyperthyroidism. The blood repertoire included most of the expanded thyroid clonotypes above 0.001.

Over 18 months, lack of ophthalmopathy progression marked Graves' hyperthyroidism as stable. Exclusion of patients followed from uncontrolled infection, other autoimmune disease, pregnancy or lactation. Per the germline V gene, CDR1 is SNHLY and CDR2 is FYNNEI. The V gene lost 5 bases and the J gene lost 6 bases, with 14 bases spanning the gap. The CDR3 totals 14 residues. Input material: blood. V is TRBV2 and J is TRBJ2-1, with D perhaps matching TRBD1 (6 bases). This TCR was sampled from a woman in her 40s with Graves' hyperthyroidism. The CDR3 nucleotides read TGTGCCAGCAGTCCTACAGGGTTGGGCAATGAGCAGTTCTTC. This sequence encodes CASSPTGLGNEQFF. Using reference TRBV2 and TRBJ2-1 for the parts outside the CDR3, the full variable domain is EPEVTQTPSHQVTQMGQEVILRCVPISNHLYFYWYRQILGQKVEFLVSFYNNEISEKSEIFDDQFSVERPDGSNFTLKIRSTKLEDSAMYFCASSPTGLGNEQFFGPGTRLTVL.